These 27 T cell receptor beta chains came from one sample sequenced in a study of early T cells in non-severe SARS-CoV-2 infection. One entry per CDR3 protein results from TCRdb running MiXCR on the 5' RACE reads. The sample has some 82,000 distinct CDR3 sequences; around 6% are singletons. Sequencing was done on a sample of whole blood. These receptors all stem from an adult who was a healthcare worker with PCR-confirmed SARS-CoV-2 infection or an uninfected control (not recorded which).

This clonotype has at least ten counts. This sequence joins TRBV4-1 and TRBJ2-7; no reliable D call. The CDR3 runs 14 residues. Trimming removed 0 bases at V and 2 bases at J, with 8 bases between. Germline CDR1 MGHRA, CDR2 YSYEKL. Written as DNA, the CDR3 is TGCGCCAGCAGCCAAGAACCTGTCGCCTACGAGCAGTACTTC. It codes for CASSQEPVAYEQYF.

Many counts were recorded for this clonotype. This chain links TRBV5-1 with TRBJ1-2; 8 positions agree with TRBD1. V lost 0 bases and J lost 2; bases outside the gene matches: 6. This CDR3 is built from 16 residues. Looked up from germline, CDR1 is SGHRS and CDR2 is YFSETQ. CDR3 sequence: CASSLAGTGWNYGYTF. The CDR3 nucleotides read TGCGCCAGCAGCTTGGCCGGGACAGGCTGGAACTATGGCTACACCTTC.

The CDR3 region is CAIRNPLAGGSYEQYF. CDR3 DNA sequence: TGTGCCATCAGGAACCCACTAGCGGGAGGCTCCTACGAGCAGTACTTC. The chain carries TRBV10-3 and TRBJ2-7, with TRBD2 matching over 12 bases. The CDR3 loop spans 16 amino acids. With 6 bases clipped from V and 0 bases from J, the junction kept 6 bases outside the gene matches. Germline V gene data show CDR1 as ENHRY and CDR2 as SYGVKD.

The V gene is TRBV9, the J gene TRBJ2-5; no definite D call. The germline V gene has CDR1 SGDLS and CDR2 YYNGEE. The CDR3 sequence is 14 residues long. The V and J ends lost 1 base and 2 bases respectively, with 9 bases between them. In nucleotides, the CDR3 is TGTGCCAGCAGCGTAAACTGGGGACAAGAGACCCAGTACTTC. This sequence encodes CASSVNWGQETQYF.

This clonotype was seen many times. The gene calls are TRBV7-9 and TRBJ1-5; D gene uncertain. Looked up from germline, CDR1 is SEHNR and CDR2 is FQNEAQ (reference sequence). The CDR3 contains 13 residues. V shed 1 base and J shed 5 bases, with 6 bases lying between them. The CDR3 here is CASSLEQHQPQHF. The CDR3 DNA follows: TGTGCCAGCAGCTTAGAACAACATCAGCCCCAGCATTTT.

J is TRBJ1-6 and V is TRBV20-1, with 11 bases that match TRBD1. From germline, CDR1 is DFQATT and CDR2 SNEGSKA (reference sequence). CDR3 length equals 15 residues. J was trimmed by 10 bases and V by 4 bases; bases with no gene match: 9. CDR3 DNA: TGCAGTGCTACAAGGGACAGGGGGAATGGCTCACCCCTCCACTTT. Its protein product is CSATRDRGNGSPLHF.

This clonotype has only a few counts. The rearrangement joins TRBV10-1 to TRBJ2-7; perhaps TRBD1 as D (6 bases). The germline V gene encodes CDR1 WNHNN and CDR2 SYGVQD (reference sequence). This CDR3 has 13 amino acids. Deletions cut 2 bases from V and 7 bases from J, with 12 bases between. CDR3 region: CASSEGTLKEQYF. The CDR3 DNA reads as TGCGCCAGCAGTGAGGGGACACTAAAGGAGCAGTACTTC.

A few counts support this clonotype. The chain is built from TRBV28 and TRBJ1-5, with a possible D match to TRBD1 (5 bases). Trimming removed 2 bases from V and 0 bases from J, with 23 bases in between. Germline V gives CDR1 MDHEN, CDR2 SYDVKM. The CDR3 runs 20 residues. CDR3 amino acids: CASSLIGGVDRLNSNQPQHF. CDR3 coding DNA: TGTGCCAGCAGTTTAATCGGCGGGGTAGACAGACTCAATAGCAATCAGCCCCAGCATTTT.

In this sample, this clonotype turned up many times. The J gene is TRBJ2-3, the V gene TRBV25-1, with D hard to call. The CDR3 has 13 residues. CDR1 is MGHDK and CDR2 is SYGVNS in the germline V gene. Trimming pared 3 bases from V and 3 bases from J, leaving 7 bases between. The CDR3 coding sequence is TGTGCCAGCAGTGACCCTCCTACAGATACGCAGTATTTT. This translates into CASSDPPTDTQYF.

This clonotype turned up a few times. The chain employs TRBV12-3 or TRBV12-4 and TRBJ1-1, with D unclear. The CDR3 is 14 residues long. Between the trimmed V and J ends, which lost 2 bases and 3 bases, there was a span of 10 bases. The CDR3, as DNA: TGTGCCAGCAGTTTAAGCGGGGTCGACACTGAAGCTTTCTTT. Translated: CASSLSGVDTEAFF.

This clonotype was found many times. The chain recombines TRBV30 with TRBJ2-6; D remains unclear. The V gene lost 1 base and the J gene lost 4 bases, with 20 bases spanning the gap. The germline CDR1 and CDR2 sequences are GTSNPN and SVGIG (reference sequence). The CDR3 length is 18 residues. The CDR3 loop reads CAWSAPDPVVEGANVLTF. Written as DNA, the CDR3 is TGTGCCTGGAGTGCCCCGGACCCAGTTGTTGAGGGGGCCAACGTCCTGACTTTC.

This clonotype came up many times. CDR3: CSVYLPRTEETQYF. CDR3 DNA sequence: TGCAGCGTTTACCTACCCCGGACAGAAGAGACCCAGTACTTC. The chain employs TRBV29-1 and TRBJ2-5, with a possible D match to TRBD1 (6 bases). Germline V CDR1 and CDR2: SQVTM, ANQGSEA. The CDR3 runs to 14 residues. V was shortened by 5 bases and J by 3 bases, with 16 bases between the two germline ends.

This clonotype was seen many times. The CDR3 is CASTRTGANEKLFF. In DNA, the CDR3 is TGTGCCAGCACCCGGACAGGCGCTAATGAAAAACTGTTTTTT. V is TRBV21-1 and J is TRBJ1-4; the tabulated D call, TRBD1, remains unverified against the DNA. TRBV21-1 is annotated as a pseudogene. The CDR3 contains 14 residues.

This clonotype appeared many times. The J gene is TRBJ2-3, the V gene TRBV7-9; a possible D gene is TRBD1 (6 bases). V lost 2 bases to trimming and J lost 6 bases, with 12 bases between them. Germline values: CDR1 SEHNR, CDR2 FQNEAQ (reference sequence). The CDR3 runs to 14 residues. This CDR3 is CASSLSGALDTQYF. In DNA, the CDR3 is TGTGCCAGCAGCTTATCAGGGGCGCTGGATACGCAGTATTTT.

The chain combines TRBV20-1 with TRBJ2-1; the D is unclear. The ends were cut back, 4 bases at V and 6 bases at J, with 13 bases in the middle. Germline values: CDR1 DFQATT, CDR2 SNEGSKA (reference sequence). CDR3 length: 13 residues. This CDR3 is CSAIRQNTNEQFF. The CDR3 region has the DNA TGCAGTGCTATACGCCAAAACACCAATGAGCAGTTCTTC.

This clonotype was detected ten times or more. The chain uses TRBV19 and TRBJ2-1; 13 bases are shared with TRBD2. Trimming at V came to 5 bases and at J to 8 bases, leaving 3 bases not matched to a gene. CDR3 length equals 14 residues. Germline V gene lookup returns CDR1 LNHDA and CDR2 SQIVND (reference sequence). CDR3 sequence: CASSRTSGSDEQFF. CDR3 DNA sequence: TGTGCCAGTAGTCGGACTAGCGGGAGCGATGAGCAGTTCTTC.

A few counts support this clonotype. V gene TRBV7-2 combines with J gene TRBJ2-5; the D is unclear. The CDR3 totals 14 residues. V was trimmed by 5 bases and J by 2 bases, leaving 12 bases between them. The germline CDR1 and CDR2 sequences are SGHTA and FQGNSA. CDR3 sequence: CASSPLARQETQYF. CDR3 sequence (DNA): TGTGCCAGCAGCCCGCTGGCTAGACAAGAGACCCAGTACTTC.

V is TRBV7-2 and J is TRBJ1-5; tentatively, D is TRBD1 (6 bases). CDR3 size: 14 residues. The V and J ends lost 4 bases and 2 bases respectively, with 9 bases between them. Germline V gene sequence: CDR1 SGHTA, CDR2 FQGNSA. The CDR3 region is CASSWSGGNQPQHF. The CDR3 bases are TGTGCCAGCAGCTGGTCAGGGGGCAATCAGCCCCAGCATTTT. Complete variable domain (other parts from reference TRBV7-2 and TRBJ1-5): GAGVSQSPSNKVTEKGKDVELRCDPISGHTALYWYRQSLGQGLEFLIYFQGNSAPDKSGLPSDRFSAERTGGSVSTLTIQRTQQEDSAVYLCASSWSGGNQPQHFGDGTRLSIL.

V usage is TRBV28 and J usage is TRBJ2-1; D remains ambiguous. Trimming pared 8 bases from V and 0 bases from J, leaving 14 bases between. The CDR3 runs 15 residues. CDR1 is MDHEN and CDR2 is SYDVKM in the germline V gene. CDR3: CASSKDARSYNEQFF. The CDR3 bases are TGTGCCAGCTCCAAAGATGCCCGCTCCTACAATGAGCAGTTCTTC.

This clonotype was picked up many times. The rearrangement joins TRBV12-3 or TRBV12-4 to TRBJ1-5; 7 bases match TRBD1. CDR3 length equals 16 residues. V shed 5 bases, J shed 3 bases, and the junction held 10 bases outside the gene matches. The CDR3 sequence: CASSPWGRGSNQPQHF. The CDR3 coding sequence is TGTGCCAGCAGTCCCTGGGGCAGGGGGTCCAATCAGCCCCAGCATTTT.

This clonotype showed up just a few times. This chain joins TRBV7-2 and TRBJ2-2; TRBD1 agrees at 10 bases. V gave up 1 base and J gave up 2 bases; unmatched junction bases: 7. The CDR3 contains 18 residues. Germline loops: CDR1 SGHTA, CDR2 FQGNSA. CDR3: CASSLGQTGGINTGELFF. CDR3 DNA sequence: TGTGCCAGCAGCTTAGGGCAGACAGGGGGCATTAACACCGGGGAGCTGTTTTTT.

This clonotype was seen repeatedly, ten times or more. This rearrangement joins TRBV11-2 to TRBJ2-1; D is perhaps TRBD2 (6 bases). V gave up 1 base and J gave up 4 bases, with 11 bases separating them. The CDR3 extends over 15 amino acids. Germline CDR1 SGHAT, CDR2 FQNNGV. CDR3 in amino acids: CASSLVSGSYNEQFF. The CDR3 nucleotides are TGTGCCAGCAGCTTAGTTAGCGGATCATACAATGAGCAGTTCTTC.

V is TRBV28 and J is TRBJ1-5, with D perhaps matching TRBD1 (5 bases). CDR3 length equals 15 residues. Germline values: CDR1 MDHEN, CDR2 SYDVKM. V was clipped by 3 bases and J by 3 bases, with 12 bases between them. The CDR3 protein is CASSFPTGSNQPQHF. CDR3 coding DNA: TGTGCCAGCAGTTTCCCAACAGGATCCAATCAGCCCCAGCATTTT.

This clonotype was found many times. The CDR3 region has the DNA TGCGCCAGCAGTGACGGGGGAGAAAACATTCAGTACTTC. Its translation: CASSDGGENIQYF. This rearrangement joins TRBV10-2 to TRBJ2-4; possible D gene TRBD2, 6 bases. The V and J ends lost 3 bases and 5 bases respectively, with 8 bases between them. Germline values: CDR1 WSHSY, CDR2 SAAADI. The CDR3 extends over 13 amino acids.

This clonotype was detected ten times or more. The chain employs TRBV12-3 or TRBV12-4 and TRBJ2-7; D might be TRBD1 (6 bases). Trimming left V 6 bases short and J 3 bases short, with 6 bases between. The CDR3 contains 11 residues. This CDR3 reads CASSRGYEQYF. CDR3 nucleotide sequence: TGTGCCAGCAGCAGGGGCTACGAGCAGTACTTC.

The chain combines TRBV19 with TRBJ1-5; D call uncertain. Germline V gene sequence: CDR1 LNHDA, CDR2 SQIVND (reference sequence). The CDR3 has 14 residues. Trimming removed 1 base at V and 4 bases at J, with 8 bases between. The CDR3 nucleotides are TGTGCCAGTAGTATAGTTGGGGAGAATCAGCCCCAGCATTTT. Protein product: CASSIVGENQPQHF.

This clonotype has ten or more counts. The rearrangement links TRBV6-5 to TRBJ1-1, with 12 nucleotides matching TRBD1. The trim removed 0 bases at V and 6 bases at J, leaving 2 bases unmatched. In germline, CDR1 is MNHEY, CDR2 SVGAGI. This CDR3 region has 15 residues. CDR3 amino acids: CASSYSGTGGSEAFF. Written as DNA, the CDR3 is TGTGCCAGCAGTTACTCCGGGACAGGGGGCTCTGAAGCTTTCTTT.